This is a list of T cell receptor beta chains from one sample in a study of blood T cell repertoires in COVID-19. Sequenced by immunoSEQ multiplex PCR; TCRdb stores in-frame clones only, minus some. The sample yields some 20,000 clones, 70% to 90% seen once. Sequencing was carried out using peripheral blood. The receptor set was obtained from a man between 65 and 85 years old with acute or convalescent COVID-19. Both conserved end residues are part of each CDR3. Each record gives: clone size, J gene, V gene, D gene, CDR3 DNA, CDR3 protein. The D gene is left open where the match is weak. Some rows mark clone size as missing; the rest say once, few, many or name a class of expanded clone.

- TRBJ1-5 TRBV3-1/TRBV3-2 - TGTGCCAGCAGCCCTACGGGATATCAGCCCCAGCATTTT CASSPTGYQPQHF
- TRBJ2-1 TRBV5-4 TRBD2 TGTGCCAGCAGCTTGGATAGCGGGAGCAATGAGCAGTTCTTC CASSLDSGSNEQFF
- TRBJ2-2 TRBV18 TRBD1 TGTGCCAGCTCTACCACCCCCAGGGGGCGAGTCACCGGGGAGCTGTTTTTT CASSTTPRGRVTGELFF
- TRBJ1-4 TRBV18 TRBD1 TGTGCCAGCTCCCCCTATGGGACAGCAACTAATGAAAAACTGTTTTTT CASSPYGTATNEKLFF
once TRBJ2-3 TRBV24-1 - TGTGCCACCAGTGACCCGACTAGAGGGGCCACAGATACGCAGTATTTT CATSDPTRGATDTQYF
- TRBJ2-1 TRBV11-2 TRBD2 TGTGCCAGCAGCTCCCCGGGACTAGCGGGAATGAATGAGCAGTTCTTC CASSSPGLAGMNEQFF
few TRBJ2-5 TRBV7-2 - TGTGCCAGCAGCTCCGGGGGAGTCGAGACCCAGTACTTC CASSSGGVETQYF
- TRBJ1-2 TRBV6-2/TRBV6-3 TRBD1 TGTGCCAGCAGTCCAAGACAGGGGTACTATGGCTACACCTTC CASSPRQGYYGYTF
- TRBJ1-2 TRBV20-1 TRBD1 TGCAGTGCTAGTTCTGACAGGGGGCCAGATGGCTACACCTTC CSASSDRGPDGYTF
- TRBJ2-5 TRBV6-5 TRBD1 TGTGCCAGCAGGACTAGGACAGGGGGTAGGGAGACCCAGTACTTC CASRTRTGGRETQYF
- TRBJ1-5 TRBV18 - TGTGCCAGCTCACCGTCGCGGGATAGCAATCAGCCCCAGCATTTT CASSPSRDSNQPQHF
- TRBJ2-3 TRBV28 TRBD2 TGTGCCAGCAGTATAACCCTAGCGGTGAGCACAGATACGCAGTATTTT CASSITLAVSTDTQYF
- TRBJ2-7 TRBV5-5 - TGTGCCAGCAGCTCACAGACAAACACCTACGAGCAGTACTTC CASSSQTNTYEQYF
few TRBJ2-7 TRBV3-1/TRBV3-2 TRBD2 TGTGCCAGCAGCCAAGATCTAGCGGGCATCAGCGAGCAGTACTTC CASSQDLAGISEQYF
- TRBJ1-2 TRBV5-4 TRBD1 TGTGCCACTTCCAGGGGGATGTCTAACTATGGCTACACCTTC CATSRGMSNYGYTF
- TRBJ2-1 TRBV11-3 - TGTGCCAGCAGCTTATTAGGGGATGGCGCCTACAATGAGCAGTTCTTC CASSLLGDGAYNEQFF
- TRBJ1-1 TRBV5-1 - TGCGCCAGCAGCTTGGAAACATACAGGGAGAACACTGAAGCTTTCTTT CASSLETYRENTEAFF
few TRBJ2-7 TRBV27 TRBD1 TGTGCCAGCAGTAAGAGGACAGGGGGTCGGGACGAGCAGTACTTC CASSKRTGGRDEQYF
- TRBJ2-7 TRBV7-2 TRBD2 TGTGCCAGCAGCTTAGGGGGGGGCGAGCAGTACTTC CASSLGGGEQYF
few TRBJ2-7 TRBV2 - TGTGCCAGCAGCGGGATATACGAGCAGTACTTC CASSGIYEQYF
- TRBJ2-5 TRBV7-2 TRBD2 TGTGCCAGCAGCACCTTAGCGGGTTTACAAGAGACCCAGTACTTC CASSTLAGLQETQYF
- TRBJ2-1 TRBV5-1 TRBD2 TGCGCCAGCAGTCTCTTAGGCGGGAGTTTAAATGAGCAGTTCTTC CASSLLGGSLNEQFF
once TRBJ2-7 TRBV9 TRBD1 TGTGCCAGCAGCCCATGGAAGGGGGCGGGCGAGCAGTACTTC CASSPWKGAGEQYF
few TRBJ1-1 TRBV11-1 - TGTGCCAGCAGCTTGGGGGGTGCCTTGAACACTGAAGCTTTCTTT CASSLGGALNTEAFF
once TRBJ1-6 TRBV7-9 TRBD1 TGTGCCAGCGGAGGGGACAGCTCCTATAATTCACCCCTCCACTTT CASGGDSSYNSPLHF
- TRBJ2-7 TRBV15 - TGTGCCACCAGCAGAGAAGGGGCCTACGAGCAGTACTTC CATSREGAYEQYF
- TRBJ1-2 TRBV3-1/TRBV3-2 TRBD1 TGTGCCAGCAGCGACAGGGCCCTCACCTTC CASSDRALTF
- TRBJ1-2 TRBV18 TRBD1 TGTGCCAGCTCCCAGAATCCGGGACAGGGGAACTATGGCTACACCTTC CASSQNPGQGNYGYTF
- TRBJ1-1 TRBV7-9 TRBD1 TGTGCCAGCAGCCCATCGACAGGGTACACTGAAGCTTTCTTT CASSPSTGYTEAFF
- TRBJ2-7 TRBV24-1 - TGTGCCACCAGTGCCTCCGGAGTCTTGGACGAGCAGTACTTC CATSASGVLDEQYF
few TRBJ1-1 TRBV27 - TGTGCCAGCAGTTTAATGAGGGACACTGAAGCTTTCTTT CASSLMRDTEAFF
- TRBJ2-1 TRBV2 - TGTGCCAGCAGTGAGTCCGGAAGGGGTGAGCAGTTCTTC CASSESGRGEQFF
- TRBJ2-1 TRBV7-8 TRBD2 TGTGCCAGCAGCCGCGGACTAGCGGAATACAATGAGCAGTTCTTC CASSRGLAEYNEQFF
- TRBJ2-7 TRBV19 TRBD1 TGTGCCAGCCGACAGGGTACTTACGAGCAGTACTTC CASRQGTYEQYF
- TRBJ1-1 TRBV2 TRBD1 TGTGCCAGCAGTGGCGGACAGGCCTTTACGAACACTGAAGCTTTCTTT CASSGGQAFTNTEAFF
- TRBJ2-3 TRBV6-1 TRBD1 TGTGCCCCCCGGGGACAGGGTAAAGATACGCAGTATTTT CAPRGQGKDTQYF
- TRBJ1-5 TRBV19 - TGTGCCAGTAGCCCCGGGGTCAATCAGCCCCAGCATTTT CASSPGVNQPQHF
- TRBJ2-2 TRBV7-9 - TGTGCCAGCAGCTTAAGGCTGACCAGGGAAGGAACCGGGGAGCTGTTTTTT CASSLRLTREGTGELFF
- TRBJ2-1 TRBV6-4 TRBD2 TGTGCCAGCAGCGTCGGGACTAGCGGTGGAGATGAGCAGTTCTTC CASSVGTSGGDEQFF
- TRBJ2-3 TRBV4-3 - TGCGCCAGCAGCCAAGATACGTATGGGGGGAATACGCAGTATTTT CASSQDTYGGNTQYF
- TRBJ1-3 TRBV15 - TGTGCCACCAGCAGCCCCAGACAGGACTCTGGAAACACCATATATTTT CATSSPRQDSGNTIYF
- TRBJ2-4 TRBV28 - TGTGCCAGCAGTTACCCCCCGGAAAACATTCAGTACTTC CASSYPPENIQYF
- TRBJ2-1 TRBV14 - TGTGCCAGCAGCCCGAGACTAGGGAGTGAGCAGTTCTTC CASSPRLGSEQFF
- TRBJ2-1 TRBV7-9 TRBD2 TGTGCCAGCAGCTCCCCGGGGGGTAGCGGGAGGCCTTCGTATGAGCAGTTCTTC CASSSPGGSGRPSYEQFF
- TRBJ1-4 TRBV24-1 - TGTGCCCCTGCCCCTGTGGGACTTGGAGAGAAACTGTTTTTT CAPAPVGLGEKLFF
- TRBJ2-3 TRBV5-4 TRBD1 TGTGCCAGCACCCAGGACAGGGCAGATACGCAGTATTTT CASTQDRADTQYF
- TRBJ2-2 TRBV7-3 TRBD1 TGTGCCAGCAGCCTAGGACAGGGCGACACCGGGGAGCTGTTTTTT CASSLGQGDTGELFF
- TRBJ1-5 TRBV19 - TGTGCCAGTAGTATACCAGGGGCTCAGCCCCAGCATTTT CASSIPGAQPQHF
once TRBJ2-7 TRBV7-2 - TGTGCCAGCAGGGAGGGACAGAACTACGAGCAGTACTTC CASREGQNYEQYF
medium-sized TRBJ2-5 TRBV9 TRBD2 TGCGCCCCCAGCGGCGGGGGGGGGCCCCAAGAGACCCAGTACTTC CAPSGGGGPQETQYF
- TRBJ2-1 TRBV5-4 TRBD1 TGTGCCAGCAGCTCCCCGACTGGGACAGGGGGTAATAATGAGCAGTTCTTC CASSSPTGTGGNNEQFF
- TRBJ2-1 TRBV7-6 TRBD1 TGTGCCAGCACCAAAAAAGCCGGGGACAGCCTCAATGAGCAGTTCTTC CASTKKAGDSLNEQFF
- TRBJ1-5 TRBV7-2 - TGTGCCAGCAGCTTAAGCGTAGGTTCCCAACAGCCCCAGCATTTT CASSLSVGSQQPQHF
- TRBJ2-7 TRBV5-4 - TGTGCCAGCAGACCCGGGACTGGAGGCGCCGAGCAGTACTTC CASRPGTGGAEQYF
- TRBJ1-1 TRBV29-1 - TGCAGCGTGGGGCAGGGTGCGAACACTGAAGCTTTCTTT CSVGQGANTEAFF
- TRBJ2-2 TRBV7-8 - TGTGCCAGCAGATGGGACTTCGGGGAGCTGTTTTTT CASRWDFGELFF
- TRBJ1-5 TRBV19 TRBD1 TGTGCCAGTACCAAGGGACAGGGGTTCAATCAGCCCCAGCATTTT CASTKGQGFNQPQHF